The 18 T cell receptor beta chains in this list originate from one sample, sequenced in a study of PD-1 blockade in classical Hodgkin lymphoma (dated by TCRdb to 2018 to 2021). Explained via the paper, the time point label denotes: cycle 1 day 1 (C1D1), immediately before nivolumab initiation. Every trial patient had relapsed after autologous stem cell transplantation, and cohorts A, B and C differed in prior brentuximab vedotin exposure. Libraries were constructed by the immunoSEQ multiplex PCR assay. The source is immuneACCESS, and TCRdb retained only in-frame sequences with V and J called. Part of the clones is not carried over; for the studies checked, unresolved V genes explain less than half of this, and the remainder is unexplained. In this sample the table shows approximately 100,000 clones, 92% of which occur a single time. The ten most abundant clones make up roughly 3% of the sample.

Sample: peripheral blood mononuclear cells (PBMCs), taken at baseline. These receptors were taken from a human donor with classical Hodgkin lymphoma.

The chain joins TRBV5-6 to TRBJ1-2; TRBD1 matches at 7 bases. Trimming cost V 1 base and J 3 bases; bases outside gene matches: 3. The germline V gene has CDR1 SGHDT and CDR2 YYEEEE. The CDR3 has 14 residues. Written as DNA, the CDR3 is TGTGCCAGCAGCTTGACAGGGACAGACTATGGCTACACCTTC. This translates into CASSLTGTDYGYTF.

Only a few counts were recorded for this clone. V is TRBV7-2 and J is TRBJ2-3, with 12 bases aligning to TRBD2. The germline gives CDR1 SGHTA, CDR2 FQGNSA. V shed 4 bases, J shed 5 bases, and the junction held 7 bases outside the gene matches. The CDR3 spans 16 residues. The CDR3 is CASSSPPGLAGDTQYF. The CDR3 nucleotides read TGTGCCAGCAGCTCGCCTCCGGGACTAGCGGGAGATACGCAGTATTTT.

The gene calls are TRBV28 and TRBJ2-1; 12 bases map to TRBD2. V lost 5 bases to trimming and J lost 10 bases; unmatched junction nucleotides: 12. CDR1 and CDR2 from the germline V gene are MDHEN and SYDVKM. This CDR3 is 16 amino acids long. CDR3 bases: TGTGCCAGCAGTCGCGTCGGGACTAGCGGGTATCACGAGCAGTTCTTC. Protein product: CASSRVGTSGYHEQFF.

This clone appeared a single time. The chain has TRBV5-6 and TRBJ2-5, with 9 nucleotides matching TRBD1. The germline gives CDR1 SGHDT, CDR2 YYEEEE. This CDR3 spans 15 amino acids. J was trimmed by 5 bases and V by 1 base; bases with no gene match: 6. In DNA, the CDR3 is TGTGCCAGCAGCTTGAACAGGGGGCTCGATGAGACCCAGTACTTC. This translates into CASSLNRGLDETQYF.

In DNA, the CDR3 is TGTGCCAGCAGCGTAGAAGCCCAGTACGAGCAGTACTTC. It is translated as CASSVEAQYEQYF. The chain carries TRBV9 and TRBJ2-7; no clear D. Germline-derived CDR1 and CDR2 are SGDLS and YYNGEE. V lost 0 bases to trimming and J lost 4 bases, with 8 bases between them. The CDR3 spans 13 residues.

This clone occurred once. The rearrangement uses TRBV10-3 and TRBJ2-3, with 10 bases identical to TRBD2. CDR1 and CDR2 from the germline V gene are ENHRY and SYGVKD. This CDR3 comprises 14 residues. Trimming at V came to 8 bases and at J to 4 bases, leaving 6 bases not matched to a gene. The CDR3 DNA sequence: TGTGCCATCGGGGCTAGCGGGAGCCCAGATACGCAGTATTTT. Translated: CAIGASGSPDTQYF.

The rearrangement links TRBV29-1 to TRBJ2-3; D gene uncertain. Germline CDR1 and CDR2: SQVTM and ANQGSEA. V lost 5 bases, J lost 0 bases, and 9 bases lay in between. This CDR3 is 13 amino acids long. The CDR3: CSVSRSSTDTQYF. The CDR3 DNA is TGCAGCGTTAGTAGATCTAGCACAGATACGCAGTATTTT.

This clone was seen a handful of times. This chain joins TRBV28 and TRBJ1-2; 8 bases align to TRBD1. The CDR3 is made up of 13 amino acids. Per germline, CDR1 MDHEN and CDR2 SYDVKM. The V and J ends lost 6 bases and 4 bases, in that order; junction bases with no gene match: 4. CDR3 bases: TGTGCCAGCAGACTTACAGGGGGCTATGGCTACACCTTC. This sequence encodes CASRLTGGYGYTF.

The J gene is TRBJ1-1, the V gene TRBV6-5; 7 positions agree with TRBD1. Germline V lookup: CDR1 MNHEY, CDR2 SVGAGI. J lost 5 bases, V lost 9 bases, and 9 bases had no gene match. The CDR3 runs 13 residues. CDR3 loop: CASEGAGGTEAFF. The CDR3 DNA follows: TGTGCCAGTGAGGGGGCAGGGGGGACTGAAGCTTTCTTT.

The genes are TRBV9 and TRBJ1-3, with D unclear. Deletions cut 1 base from V and 0 bases from J, with 5 bases between. The CDR3 is 14 residues long. Germline assignment: CDR1 SGDLS and CDR2 YYNGEE. The CDR3 loop is CASSVTDSGNTIYF. The CDR3 nucleotides read TGTGCCAGCAGCGTAACAGACTCTGGAAACACCATATATTTT.

The chain recombines TRBV28 with TRBJ2-7, with a possible D match to TRBD2 (6 bases). This CDR3 is 19 amino acids long. Per the germline V gene, CDR1 is MDHEN and CDR2 is SYDVKM. Trimming pared 5 bases from V and 3 bases from J, leaving 29 bases between. CDR3 sequence: CASSRWIDGTTRRGYEQYF. The CDR3 bases are TGTGCCAGCAGTCGGTGGATTGACGGGACCACAAGGAGGGGCTACGAGCAGTACTTC.

The V gene is TRBV27, the J gene TRBJ2-3; TRBD2 agrees at 12 bases. Unmatched junction bases numbered 3, after V lost 3 bases and J lost 2 bases. There are 16 residues in the CDR3. Looked up from germline, CDR1 is MNHEY and CDR2 is SMNVEV (reference sequence). CDR3 region: CASSFGLAGLTDTQYF. The CDR3, as DNA: TGTGCCAGCAGTTTTGGACTAGCGGGACTCACAGATACGCAGTATTTT.

The chain joins TRBV28 to TRBJ2-7, with 10 bases that match TRBD2. This CDR3 has 15 amino acids. J lost 0 bases, V lost 6 bases, and 5 bases had no gene match. Per the germline V gene, CDR1 is MDHEN and CDR2 is SYDVKM. The CDR3 region is CASRETSGRSYEQYF. CDR3 nucleotide sequence: TGTGCCAGCAGGGAGACTAGCGGGCGCTCCTACGAGCAGTACTTC.

This clone was detected only a few times. The chain joins TRBV9 to TRBJ2-2, with D perhaps being TRBD1 or TRBD2 (6 bases each). The germline CDR1 and CDR2 sequences are SGDLS and YYNGEE. The length of the CDR3 is 19 residues. The V and J ends lost 3 bases and 0 bases respectively, with 21 bases between them. This CDR3 is CASSENREEDLPNTGELFF. The DNA for the CDR3 is TGTGCCAGCAGCGAGAACAGGGAGGAGGATCTGCCGAACACCGGGGAGCTGTTTTTT.

This clone was picked up one time. CDR3 sequence (DNA): TGTGCCAGCAGTTTAACCCGTCGGGACATTCAGTACTTC. This codes for CASSLTRRDIQYF. The rearrangement links TRBV27 to TRBJ2-4; D ambiguous. Germline V gives CDR1 MNHEY, CDR2 SMNVEV (reference sequence). V was trimmed by 2 bases and J by 8 bases, leaving 10 bases between them. The CDR3 has 13 amino acids.

This clone was observed a single time. J is TRBJ2-5 and V is TRBV7-6; tentatively, D is TRBD2 (5 bases). This CDR3 spans 14 amino acids. Germline CDR1 reads SGHVS; CDR2 reads FNYEAQ. V dropped 2 bases and J dropped 4 bases, with 11 bases sitting between them. The CDR3 loop reads CASSLTGMGETQYF. The CDR3, as DNA: TGTGCCAGCAGCTTAACGGGGATGGGAGAGACCCAGTACTTC.

The chain recombines TRBV4-1 with TRBJ2-5, with 10 bases aligning to TRBD2. The CDR3 length is 17 residues. V dropped 0 bases and J dropped 5; count of bases not matched to a gene: 9. Per germline, CDR1 MGHRA and CDR2 YSYEKL. CDR3 residues: CASSQDPSGGLLETQYF. The CDR3 DNA reads as TGCGCCAGCAGCCAAGACCCTAGCGGGGGCCTCCTTGAGACCCAGTACTTC.

The chain links TRBV7-3 to TRBJ1-1, with a possible D match to TRBD1 (5 bases). The CDR3 spans 13 residues. Germline V gene sequence: CDR1 SGHTA, CDR2 FQGTGA. The V end lost 3 bases, the J end lost 1 base, and 6 bases lay between the germline ends. CDR3 protein: CASSFQGNTEAFF. The CDR3 region has the DNA TGTGCCAGCAGCTTTCAGGGGAACACTGAAGCTTTCTTT.